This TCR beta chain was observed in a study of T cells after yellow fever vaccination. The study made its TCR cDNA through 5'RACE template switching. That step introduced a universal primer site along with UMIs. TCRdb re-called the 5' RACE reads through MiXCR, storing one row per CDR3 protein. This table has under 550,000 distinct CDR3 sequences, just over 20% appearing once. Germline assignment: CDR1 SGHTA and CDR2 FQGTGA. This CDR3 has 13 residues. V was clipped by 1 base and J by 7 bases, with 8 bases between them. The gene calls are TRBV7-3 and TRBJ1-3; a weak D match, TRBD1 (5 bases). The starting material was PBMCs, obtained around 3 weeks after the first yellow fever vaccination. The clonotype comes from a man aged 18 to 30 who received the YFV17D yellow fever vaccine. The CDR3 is CASSLNWGNTIYF. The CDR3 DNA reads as TGTGCCAGCAGCTTAAATTGGGGGAACACCATATATTTT.